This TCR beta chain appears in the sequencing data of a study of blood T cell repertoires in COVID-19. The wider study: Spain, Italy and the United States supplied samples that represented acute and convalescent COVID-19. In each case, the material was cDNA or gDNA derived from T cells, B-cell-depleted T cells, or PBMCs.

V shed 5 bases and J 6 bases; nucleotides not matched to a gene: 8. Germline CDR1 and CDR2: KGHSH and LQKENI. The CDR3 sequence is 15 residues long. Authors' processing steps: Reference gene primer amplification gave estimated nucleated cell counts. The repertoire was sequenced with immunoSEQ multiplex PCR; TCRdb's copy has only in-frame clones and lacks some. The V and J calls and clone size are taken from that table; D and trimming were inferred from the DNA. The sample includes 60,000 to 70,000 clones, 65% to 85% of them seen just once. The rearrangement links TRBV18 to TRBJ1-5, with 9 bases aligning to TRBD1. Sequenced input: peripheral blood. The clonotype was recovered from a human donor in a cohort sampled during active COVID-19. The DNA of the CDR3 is TGTGCCAGCTCAACGGGACAGGGAATCTTTCAGCCCCAGCATTTT. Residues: CASSTGQGIFQPQHF. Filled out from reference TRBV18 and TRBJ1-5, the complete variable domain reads NAGVMQNPRHLVRRRGQEARLRCSPMKGHSHVYWYRQLPEEGLKFMVYLQKENIIDESGMPKERFSAEFPKEGPSILRIQQVVRGDSAAYFCASSTGQGIFQPQHFGDGTRLSIL.